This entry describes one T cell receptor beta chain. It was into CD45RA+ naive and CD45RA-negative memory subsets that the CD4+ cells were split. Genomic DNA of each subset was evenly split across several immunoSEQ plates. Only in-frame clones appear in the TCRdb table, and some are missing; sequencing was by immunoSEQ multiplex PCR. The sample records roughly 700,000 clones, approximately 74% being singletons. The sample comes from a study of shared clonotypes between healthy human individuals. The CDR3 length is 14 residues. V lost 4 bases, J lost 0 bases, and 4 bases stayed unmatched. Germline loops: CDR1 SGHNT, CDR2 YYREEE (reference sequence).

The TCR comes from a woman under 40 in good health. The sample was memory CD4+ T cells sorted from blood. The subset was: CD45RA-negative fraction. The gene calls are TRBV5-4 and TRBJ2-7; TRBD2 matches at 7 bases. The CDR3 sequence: CASSEGGSSYEQYF. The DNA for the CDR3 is TGTGCCAGCAGCGAGGGAGGGAGCTCCTACGAGCAGTACTTC.